Here is one T cell receptor (beta chain) with its context. What it recognizes is unknown. These data originate in a study of T cell repertoires in cytomegalovirus infection. Study summary: Use of recently identified HLA-C-restricted and well-studied HLA-B-restricted CMV epitopes was part of the study. Study-wide points: Pooled public TCR beta family frequency picked out CMV carriers with the relevant HLA. HLA-C-restricted CMV clonotypes gave the most frequent clonotype in two of eight donors.

TCRdb re-derived calls from the reads in MiXCR, one entry per CDR3 protein. This sample has roughly 310,000 distinct CDR3 sequences, with roughly 28% found just once. The material sequenced was cultured PBMCs, taken from culture after CMV antigen stimulation. The receptor was derived from a human donor in good health (CMV status not recorded). Some clones in this sample may be carry-over from other donors' samples.

The CDR3 reads CASSPGDNYGYTF. The CDR3 DNA follows: TGTGCCAGCAGCCCGGGGGACAACTATGGCTACACCTTC. V usage is TRBV28 and J usage is TRBJ1-2, with a possible D match to TRBD1 (5 bases). The CDR3 sequence is 13 residues long. The V gene lost 6 bases and the J gene lost 2 bases, with 10 bases spanning the gap. CDR1 and CDR2 (germline): MDHEN, SYDVKM.